The 10 T cell receptor beta chains below come from one sample, sequenced in a study of T-cell memory formation after mild COVID-19. TCRdb called the 5' RACE reads again in MiXCR, with one record for every CDR3 protein. The table shows 580,000 or so distinct CDR3 sequences, with 17% occurring only once. Sequencing used PBMCs or a T cell subset sorted from them (not recorded which). The source is an adult woman who had mild COVID-19 (a few samples of this study predate the infection). Cell type and time point are not known.

V is TRBV4-1 and J is TRBJ2-5; a possible D gene is TRBD2 (7 bases). Germline CDR1 is MGHRA and CDR2 is YSYEKL. The CDR3 sequence is 15 residues long. V dropped 0 bases and J dropped 4 bases, with 12 bases sitting between them. In DNA, the CDR3 is TGCGCCAGCAGCCAAGAAGGCGGGGGCGCAGAGACCCAGTACTTC. Translation: CASSQEGGGAETQYF.

The CDR3: CSARESGGSYNEQFF. The CDR3, as DNA: TGCAGTGCTAGAGAAAGCGGGGGGTCCTACAATGAGCAGTTCTTC. This chain links TRBV20-1 with TRBJ2-1, with 9 bases fitting TRBD2. This CDR3 is built from 15 residues. CDR1 and CDR2 (germline): DFQATT, SNEGSKA (reference sequence). The J segment lost 1 base and the V segment lost 0 bases, leaving 1 base of the junction unmatched.

This rearrangement joins TRBV20-1 to TRBJ2-1; 8 bases fit TRBD2. The CDR3 spans 15 residues. Per germline, CDR1 DFQATT and CDR2 SNEGSKA (reference sequence). CDR3 protein: CSFSPAGGGYNEQFF. The CDR3 DNA sequence: TGCAGCTTTTCTCCCGCGGGAGGAGGGTACAATGAGCAGTTCTTC.

The chain has TRBV11-1 and TRBJ2-1; D is ambiguous. The germline V gene encodes CDR1 SGHAT and CDR2 FQDESV (reference sequence). With 1 base removed from V and 7 bases from J, the gap between germline ends came to 14 bases. The CDR3 runs to 15 residues. Written as DNA, the CDR3 is TGTGCCAGCAGCTTAGTGGGCGGAACGGCTAATGAGCAGTTCTTC. The encoded protein is CASSLVGGTANEQFF.

V and J are TRBV2 and TRBJ2-2; D call uncertain. Germline V gene sequence: CDR1 SNHLY, CDR2 FYNNEI. V was pared by 0 bases and J by 4 bases, with 9 bases between. This CDR3 contains 15 residues. The CDR3 sequence is CASSEALLSTGELFF. CDR3 nucleotides: TGTGCCAGCAGTGAAGCGCTGTTAAGCACCGGGGAGCTGTTTTTT.

The sample holds a few counts of this clonotype. The rearrangement uses TRBV7-8 and TRBJ2-7, with 7 bases matching TRBD1. V was clipped by 4 bases and J by 6 bases; unmatched bases: 9. Germline V CDR1 and CDR2: SGHVS, FQNEAQ. This CDR3 is 14 amino acids long. DNA of the CDR3: TGTGCCAGCAGCTCCTCTACAGGGGCCCTCGAGCAGTACTTC. This encodes CASSSSTGALEQYF.

J is TRBJ2-1 and V is TRBV10-3; the match to TRBD2 covers 10 bases. This CDR3 is built from 15 residues. Per germline, CDR1 ENHRY and CDR2 SYGVKD. Trimming removed 7 bases from V and 0 bases from J; junction bases left unmatched: 3. The CDR3: CAITASGSSYNEQFF. In DNA form, the CDR3 reads TGTGCCATCACGGCTAGCGGGAGCTCCTACAATGAGCAGTTCTTC.

V is TRBV20-1 and J is TRBJ1-1, with 11 bases lining up with TRBD1. In germline, CDR1 is DFQATT, CDR2 SNEGSKA (reference sequence). V was clipped by 3 bases and J by 5 bases; unmatched bases: 5. This CDR3 is built from 14 residues. The CDR3 coding sequence is TGCAGTGCTAGGACCGGGACAGGGGGTACTGAAGCTTTCTTT. It specifies CSARTGTGGTEAFF.

This clonotype was observed a few times. V is TRBV12-3 or TRBV12-4 and J is TRBJ1-3; D gene ambiguous. The V and J ends lost 1 base and 3 bases respectively, with 7 bases between them. The CDR3 extends over 14 amino acids. DNA of the CDR3: TGTGCCAGCAGTTTAGGGGAAAATGGAAACACCATATATTTT. Translation: CASSLGENGNTIYF.

The genes are TRBV4-1 and TRBJ1-3; D is undetermined. The CDR3 is made up of 20 amino acids. Trimming removed 1 base at V and 5 bases at J, with 27 bases between. Germline CDR1 and CDR2: MGHRA and YSYEKL. CDR3 residues: CASSQVFGVINPKRRNTIYF. CDR3 sequence (DNA): TGCGCCAGCAGCCAAGTATTTGGGGTCATCAACCCTAAGAGGCGAAACACCATATATTTT.